This T cell receptor beta chain was profiled in a study of identifying expanded T cells in peripheral blood. The protocol was immunoSEQ multiplex PCR, while the TCRdb copy is restricted to in-frame clones and leaves out a portion. Here the sample spans over 90,000 clones, nearly 90% being singletons. Notes on this clone: What it binds is unknown.

Whole-study findings and limits: Technical replicates showed roughly 1.2 changed clones; approximately 2 weeks approximately 16; four weeks 19. Across healthy donors, higher total template counts meant significantly greater roughly two-week count variance.

Input material: blood. This clonotype was sampled from a person between 18 and 75 years old in good health.

Here the CDR3 reads CATSPLAGGPGEQYF. The CDR3 nucleotides read TGCGCCACTTCCCCCTTAGCGGGAGGGCCCGGAGAGCAGTACTTC. J is TRBJ2-7 and V is TRBV5-1, with 11 nucleotides matching TRBD2. Germline CDR1 and CDR2: SGHRS and YFSETQ. The CDR3 is 15 residues long. Trimming removed 9 bases from V and 7 bases from J; junction bases left unmatched: 15.